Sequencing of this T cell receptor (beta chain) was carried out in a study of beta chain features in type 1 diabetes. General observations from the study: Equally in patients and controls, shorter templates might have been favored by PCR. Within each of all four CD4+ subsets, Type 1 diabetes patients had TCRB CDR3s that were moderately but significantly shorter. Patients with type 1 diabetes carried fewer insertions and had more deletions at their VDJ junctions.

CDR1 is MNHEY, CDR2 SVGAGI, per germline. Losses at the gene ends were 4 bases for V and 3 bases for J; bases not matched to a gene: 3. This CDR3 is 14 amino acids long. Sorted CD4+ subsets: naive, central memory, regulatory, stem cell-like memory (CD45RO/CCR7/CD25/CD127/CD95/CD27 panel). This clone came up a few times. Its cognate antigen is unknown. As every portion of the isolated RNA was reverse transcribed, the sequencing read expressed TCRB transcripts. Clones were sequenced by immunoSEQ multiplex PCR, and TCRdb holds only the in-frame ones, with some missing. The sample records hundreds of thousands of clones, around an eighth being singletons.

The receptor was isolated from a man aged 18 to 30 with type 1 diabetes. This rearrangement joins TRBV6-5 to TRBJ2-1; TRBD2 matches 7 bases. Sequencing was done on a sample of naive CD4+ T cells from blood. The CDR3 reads CASSFQRGYNEQFF. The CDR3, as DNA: TGTGCCAGCAGTTTCCAGCGGGGCTACAATGAGCAGTTCTTC.